This T cell receptor beta chain was profiled in a study of cytomegalovirus exposure and HLA in healthy donors. Findings and caveats of the study: Reportedly, diagnosis of cytomegalovirus status by the classifier showed high specificity and sensitivity. Among the most significant clusters, several appeared linked to common viral pathogens in a later analysis.

Deletions cut 2 bases from V and 7 bases from J, with 12 bases between. This CDR3 spans 14 amino acids. Germline V gene lookup returns CDR1 SGHNT and CDR2 YYREEE (reference sequence). For this clone: The antigen is undetermined.

Vbeta (60) and Jbeta (13) primers were used in the PCR. How the authors handled the data: Unique TCR beta chains totaled approximately 83 million in a later count, with 8.5 million to 12 million of them shared. Sequenced by immunoSEQ multiplex PCR; TCRdb stores in-frame clones only, minus some. V and J calls and clone size are those listed in that table; D and trimming were worked out from the DNA. The table has 110,000 or so clones, about 70% seen once. Sequencing used PBMCs. V gene TRBV5-4 combines with J gene TRBJ1-4, with D possibly TRBD1 on 6 matching bases. The receptor was isolated from a human donor in good health. The CDR3: CASSLTGSIEKLFF. The CDR3 DNA sequence: TGTGCCAGCAGCTTAACAGGGTCGATTGAAAAACTGTTTTTT.